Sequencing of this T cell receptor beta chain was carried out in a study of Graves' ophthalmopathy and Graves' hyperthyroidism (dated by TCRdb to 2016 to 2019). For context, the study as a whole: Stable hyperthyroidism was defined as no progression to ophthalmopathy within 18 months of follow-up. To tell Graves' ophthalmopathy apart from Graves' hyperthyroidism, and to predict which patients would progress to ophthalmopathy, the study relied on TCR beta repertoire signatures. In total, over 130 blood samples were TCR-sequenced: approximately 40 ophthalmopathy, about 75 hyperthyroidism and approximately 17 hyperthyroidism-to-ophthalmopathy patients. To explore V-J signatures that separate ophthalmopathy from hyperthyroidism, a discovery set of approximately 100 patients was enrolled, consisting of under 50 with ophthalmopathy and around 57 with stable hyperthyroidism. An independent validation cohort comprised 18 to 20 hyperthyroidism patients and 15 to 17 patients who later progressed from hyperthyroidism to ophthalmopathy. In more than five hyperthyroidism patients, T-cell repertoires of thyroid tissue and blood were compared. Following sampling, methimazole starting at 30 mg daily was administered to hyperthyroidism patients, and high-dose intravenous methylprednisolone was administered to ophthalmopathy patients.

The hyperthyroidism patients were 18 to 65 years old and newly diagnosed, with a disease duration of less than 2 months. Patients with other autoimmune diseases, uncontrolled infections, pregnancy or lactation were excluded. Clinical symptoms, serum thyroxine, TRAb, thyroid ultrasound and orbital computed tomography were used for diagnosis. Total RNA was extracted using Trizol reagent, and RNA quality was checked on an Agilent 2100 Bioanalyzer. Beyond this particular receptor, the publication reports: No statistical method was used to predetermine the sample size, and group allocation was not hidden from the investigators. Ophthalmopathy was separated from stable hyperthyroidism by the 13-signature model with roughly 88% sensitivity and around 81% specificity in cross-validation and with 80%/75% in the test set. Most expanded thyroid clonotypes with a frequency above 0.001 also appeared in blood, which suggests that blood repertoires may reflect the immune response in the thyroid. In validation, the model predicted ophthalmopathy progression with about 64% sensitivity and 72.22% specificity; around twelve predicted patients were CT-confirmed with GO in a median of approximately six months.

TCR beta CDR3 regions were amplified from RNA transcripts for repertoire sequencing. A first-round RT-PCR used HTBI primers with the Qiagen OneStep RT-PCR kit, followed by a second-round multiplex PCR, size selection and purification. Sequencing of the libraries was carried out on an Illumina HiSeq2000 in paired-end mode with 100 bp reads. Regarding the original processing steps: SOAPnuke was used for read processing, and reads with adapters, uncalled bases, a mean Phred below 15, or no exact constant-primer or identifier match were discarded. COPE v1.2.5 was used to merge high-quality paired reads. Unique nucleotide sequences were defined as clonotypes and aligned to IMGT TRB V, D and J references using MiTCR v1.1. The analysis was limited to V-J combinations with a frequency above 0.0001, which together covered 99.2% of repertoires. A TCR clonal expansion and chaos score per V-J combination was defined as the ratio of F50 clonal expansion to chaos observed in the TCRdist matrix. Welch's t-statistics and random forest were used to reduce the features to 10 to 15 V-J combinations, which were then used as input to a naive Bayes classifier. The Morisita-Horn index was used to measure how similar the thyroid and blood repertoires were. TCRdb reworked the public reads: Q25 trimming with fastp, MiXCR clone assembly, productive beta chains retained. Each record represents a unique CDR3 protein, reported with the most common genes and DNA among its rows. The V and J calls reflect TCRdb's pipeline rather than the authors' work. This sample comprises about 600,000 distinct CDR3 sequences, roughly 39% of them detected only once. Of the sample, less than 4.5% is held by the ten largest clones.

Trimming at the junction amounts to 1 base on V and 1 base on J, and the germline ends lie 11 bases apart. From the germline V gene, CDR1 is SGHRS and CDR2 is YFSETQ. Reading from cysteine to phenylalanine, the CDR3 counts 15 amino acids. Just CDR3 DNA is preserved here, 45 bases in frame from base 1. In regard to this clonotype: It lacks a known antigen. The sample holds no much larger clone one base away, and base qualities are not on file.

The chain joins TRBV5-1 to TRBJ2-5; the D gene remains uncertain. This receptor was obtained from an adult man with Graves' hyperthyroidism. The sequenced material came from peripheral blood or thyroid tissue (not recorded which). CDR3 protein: CASSLTGRVQETQYF. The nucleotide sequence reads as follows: TGCGCCAGCAGCTTGACCGGCCGGGTCCAAGAGACCCAGTACTTC.